Shown below are 20 T cell receptor beta chains from a single sample sequenced in a study of patients and donors after allogeneic stem cell transplantation. TCRdb reprocessed the RT-PCR reads via MiXCR and lists one record per CDR3 protein. Of about a million distinct CDR3 sequences in the sample, 15% to 20% were seen once. The specimen sequenced was blood, either unsorted or a sorted T cell fraction (not recorded which). The receptor set was obtained from a human donor who was either an allogeneic HSCT recipient or a stem cell or donor lymphocyte infusion donor (not recorded which). It is not recorded whose cells these are; they may come from a transplant donor.

The chain recombines TRBV6-1 with TRBJ2-5; TRBD1 matches at 7 bases. CDR1 MNHNS and CDR2 SASEGT come from the germline V gene. V dropped 7 bases and J dropped 4; count of bases not matched to a gene: 15. The CDR3 contains 16 residues. This CDR3 reads CASTFLQGLERETQYF. The CDR3 DNA sequence: TGTGCCAGCACCTTTTTACAGGGGTTGGAAAGAGAGACCCAGTACTTC.

This clonotype was recorded at least ten times. The gene calls are TRBV12-3 or TRBV12-4 and TRBJ1-1, with D possibly being TRBD1 (6 bases). This CDR3 has 16 residues. Trimming took off 3 bases at V and 3 bases at J, with 17 bases between the two ends. CDR3 nucleotides: TGTGCCAGCAGTTTGCCCAACCGGGGGGCAGACACTGAAGCTTTCTTT. Translated: CASSLPNRGADTEAFF.

The CDR3 bases are TGCAGTGCTAGACGCTCCGGGACAGGGGTGAACGAGCAGTACTTC. Translating it yields CSARRSGTGVNEQYF. The chain uses TRBV20-1 and TRBJ2-7, with 10 nucleotides matching TRBD1. CDR1 and CDR2 (germline): DFQATT, SNEGSKA (reference sequence). This CDR3 region has 15 residues. V trimming: 2 bases; J trimming: 5 bases; junction bases outside the gene matches: 9.

This clonotype was seen many times. V gene TRBV29-1 combines with J gene TRBJ1-1; D is ambiguous. The germline V gene has CDR1 SQVTM and CDR2 ANQGSEA. This CDR3 contains 11 residues. V lost 4 bases to trimming and J lost 1 base, with 4 bases between them. The CDR3 is CSVAENTEAFF. DNA for the CDR3: TGCAGCGTTGCAGAGAACACTGAAGCTTTCTTT.

The chain carries TRBV7-6 and TRBJ2-3, with TRBD1 matching 9 bases. The trim removed 5 bases at V and 3 bases at J, leaving 9 bases unmatched. The CDR3 extends over 16 amino acids. The germline V gene encodes CDR1 SGHVS and CDR2 FNYEAQ. The CDR3 reads CASSPNRGLGTDTQYF. CDR3 bases: TGTGCCAGCAGCCCAAACAGGGGGCTCGGAACAGATACGCAGTATTTT.

V and J are TRBV20-1 and TRBJ2-1; D gene unclear. V was cut by 1 base and J by 0 bases, with 7 bases left in between. Germline loops: CDR1 DFQATT, CDR2 SNEGSKA (reference sequence). CDR3 length: 14 residues. The CDR3 nucleotides read TGCAGTGCTAGAGGCGGAACCTCCTACAATGAGCAGTTCTTC. It translates to CSARGGTSYNEQFF.

The DNA of the CDR3 is TGCAGCGTCGTAAACCGGGACAGGAACTACGAGCAGTACTTC. Residues: CSVVNRDRNYEQYF. The rearrangement links TRBV29-1 to TRBJ2-7; 8 positions match TRBD1. The CDR3 spans 14 residues. The germline gives CDR1 SQVTM, CDR2 ANQGSEA. Germline trimming cut 6 bases from V and 3 bases from J; bases unmatched to any gene: 10.

The J gene is TRBJ2-7, the V gene TRBV7-6; 8 nucleotides match TRBD2. Germline assignment: CDR1 SGHVS and CDR2 FNYEAQ. Germline trimming cut 2 bases from V and 2 bases from J; bases unmatched to any gene: 5. This CDR3 has 15 residues. CDR3 in DNA: TGTGCCAGCAGCTTACGCGCGGGGGGCCCCTACGAGCAGTACTTC. Amino acids: CASSLRAGGPYEQYF.

This clonotype came up a few times. A junction end diverges from the germline sequence, so it may reflect a read error. The gene calls are TRBV7-7 and TRBJ1-3; maybe TRBD1 (5 bases). The CDR3 sequence is 15 residues long. Per the germline V gene, CDR1 is SSHAT and CDR2 is FNYEAQ (reference sequence). The CDR3 region is CASSLMRHRGNTIYF. In DNA, the CDR3 is TGTGCTAGCAGCTTAATGCGGCACAGGGGAAACACCATATATTTT. The whole variable domain, filled in from reference TRBV7-7 and TRBJ1-3, reads GAGVSQSPRYKVTKRGQDVTLRCDPISSHATLYWYQQALGQGPEFLTYFNYEAQPDKSGLPSDRFSAERPEGSISTLTIQRTEQRDSAMYRCASSLMRHRGNTIYFGEGSWLTVV.

The V and J genes are TRBV7-8 and TRBJ2-7; D uncertain. The CDR3 totals 14 residues. Per germline, CDR1 SGHVS and CDR2 FQNEAQ. Trimming stripped 8 bases from V and 3 bases from J, with 17 bases between. CDR3 sequence (DNA): TGTGCCAGCTGGGCAGGCGCTCCTGACTACGAGCAGTACTTC. Protein: CASWAGAPDYEQYF.

The rearrangement uses TRBV3-1 and TRBJ2-1, with D tentatively TRBD2 (6 bases). Per germline, CDR1 LGHDT and CDR2 YNNKEL (reference sequence). CDR3 length: 16 residues. V was trimmed by 6 bases and J by 8 bases, leaving 23 bases between them. CDR3 sequence reads: CASSTWGLKNGDEQFF. CDR3 bases: TGTGCCAGCAGTACTTGGGGACTCAAAAACGGGGATGAGCAGTTCTTC.

This clonotype came up a few times. The chain combines TRBV20-1 with TRBJ2-3; D possibly corresponds to TRBD1 (5 bases). The CDR3 consists of 13 residues. Trimming stripped 3 bases from V and 4 bases from J, with 11 bases between. The V gene's germline CDR1 is DFQATT and CDR2 SNEGSKA (reference sequence). The CDR3 sequence is CSASVGVADTQYF. The DNA of the CDR3 is TGCAGTGCTAGTGTAGGGGTGGCAGATACGCAGTATTTT.

This clonotype turned up a few times. The rearrangement links TRBV6-5 to TRBJ2-5; D not resolved. The germline CDR1 and CDR2 sequences are MNHEY and SVGAGI. The V end lost 4 bases, the J end lost 5 bases, and 8 bases lay between the germline ends. The CDR3 spans 12 residues. The CDR3 loop reads CASSSLSETQYF. Written as DNA, the CDR3 is TGTGCCAGCAGTTCACTATCGGAGACCCAGTACTTC.

V and J are TRBV18 and TRBJ1-1; the D is unclear. The CDR3 runs to 15 residues. CDR1 is KGHSH, CDR2 LQKENI, per germline. Trimming left V 3 bases short and J 1 base short, with 12 bases between. CDR3 region: CASSPKRRTNTEAFF. In DNA form, the CDR3 reads TGTGCCAGCTCACCCAAACGCCGGACGAACACTGAAGCTTTCTTT.

At least ten counts were recorded for this clonotype. The chain links TRBV12-3 or TRBV12-4 to TRBJ2-1, with 9 bases matching TRBD2. CDR3 length: 15 amino acids. V was pared by 5 bases and J by 3 bases, with 5 bases of the junction left unmatched. The CDR3 spells CASSPTSGVYNEQFF. The CDR3 region has the DNA TGTGCCAGCAGTCCGACTAGCGGTGTCTACAATGAGCAGTTCTTC.

This clonotype has at least ten counts. The V gene is TRBV5-1, the J gene TRBJ1-6; D ambiguous. The ends were cut back, 0 bases at V and 7 bases at J, with 11 bases in the middle. Germline loops: CDR1 SGHRS, CDR2 YFSETQ. CDR3 length: 15 residues. This CDR3 reads CASSLAAERNSPLHF. CDR3 coding DNA: TGCGCCAGCAGCTTGGCGGCAGAGAGAAATTCACCCCTCCACTTT.

The J gene is TRBJ2-5, the V gene TRBV20-1; 8 nucleotides align to TRBD2. The CDR3 contains 12 residues. With V trimmed by 7 bases and J by 6 bases, 7 bases remained unmatched. Germline assignment: CDR1 DFQATT and CDR2 SNEGSKA (reference sequence). Here the CDR3 DNA reads TGCAGTGGGACCGGGGGGGACCAGACCCAGTACTTC. Its protein is CSGTGGDQTQYF.

The V call is TRBV4-1, the J call TRBJ2-3; 9 bases line up with TRBD2. V gave up 1 base and J gave up 5 bases; unmatched junction bases: 7. The CDR3 is made up of 16 amino acids. CDR1 and CDR2 from the germline V gene are MGHRA and YSYEKL. CDR3 residues: CASSQGRGGGRDTQYF. DNA of the CDR3: TGCGCCAGCAGCCAAGGGCGGGGGGGCGGTCGAGATACGCAGTATTTT.

The gene calls are TRBV6-2 or TRBV6-3 and TRBJ2-3; unclear D gene. Germline V gives CDR1 MNHEY, CDR2 SVGEGT. CDR3 length: 11 amino acids. The ends were cut back, 8 bases at V and 5 bases at J, with 8 bases in the middle. Here the CDR3 DNA reads TGTGCCAGCGACCTAGGAGATACGCAGTATTTT. This sequence encodes CASDLGDTQYF.

This clonotype appeared many times. CDR3 coding DNA: TGTGCCAGCAGTCCAGGACTAGCGGGATTTTCAGAGACCCAGTACTTC. Its protein product is CASSPGLAGFSETQYF. This chain connects TRBV12-3 or TRBV12-4 to TRBJ2-5; TRBD2 matches at 12 bases. V was clipped by 5 bases and J by 4 bases; unmatched bases: 8. There are 16 residues in the CDR3.